This paragraph reports one T cell receptor (beta chain). This entry comes from a study of shared clonotypes between healthy human individuals. TCRdb's table, derived via immunoSEQ multiplex PCR, lists solely in-frame clones and lacks some. The data hold fewer than 1 million clones, with roughly 96% observed a single time. After removal of 6 bases from V and 5 bases from J, the junction contained 3 bases not matched to a gene. The CDR3 has 14 residues. CDR1 MNHEY and CDR2 SMNVEV come from the germline V gene (reference sequence). Naive CD8 isolation took CD45RO-negative cells positively selected for CCR7 and excluded terminally differentiated effector memory CD45RA+ cells.

The V gene is TRBV27, the J gene TRBJ2-5; TRBD2 aligns across 13 bases. The source of this sequence is a man aged 25 to 40 in good health. Sequenced input: naive CD8+ T cells sorted from blood. The chain's CDR3 is CASRLAGGMETQYF. The CDR3 bases are TGTGCCAGCAGACTAGCGGGAGGGATGGAGACCCAGTACTTC.